This TCR beta chain was captured in a study of T cell responses to AZD1222 COVID-19 vaccine. The study, taken as a whole, reports: Close to half of all spike-specific TCRs reportedly target regions of the variants that are unmutated. Researchers took repertoire samples only after the peak T cell response had come.

The data were produced by immunoSEQ multiplex PCR, yet TCRdb's version contains in-frame clones alone and is incomplete. The sample yields some 97,000 clones, around nine tenths seen once. Deletions cut 5 bases from V and 4 bases from J, with 17 bases between. Germline V gene lookup returns CDR1 LNHDA and CDR2 SQIVND (reference sequence). This CDR3 has 15 residues. As for this clone: The antigen remains unidentified.

Specimen: peripheral blood, collected on day 0 of AZD1222 vaccination. This sequence joins TRBV19 and TRBJ2-5, with D perhaps matching TRBD1 (6 bases). The receptor was isolated from an adult in good health. CDR3: CASSVPGTPRETQYF. The CDR3 DNA is TGTGCCAGTAGTGTTCCCGGGACACCAAGAGAGACCCAGTACTTC.